This TCR beta chain was identified in a study of T cell repertoires in cytomegalovirus infection. Background on the study: HLA-B-restricted CMV epitopes that are well studied were used alongside recently identified HLA-C-restricted ones. An indication of both CMV infection and matching HLA type came from public TCR beta signatures. Notes on the study in general: The ex vivo response was dominated by HLA-C-restricted CMV-specific TCR beta clonotypes. Totalled public TCR beta family frequency picked out people who carried CMV plus the relevant HLA.

On this clonotype itself: Its antigen is still unknown.

TCRdb recomputed calls from the reads with MiXCR, one row per CDR3 protein. The sample holds roughly 860,000 distinct CDR3 sequences, about 31% seen once. This clonotype originated in a human donor in good health (CMV status not recorded). Some clones in this sample may be carry-over from other donors' samples. This sample comprised cultured CD8+ T cells from PBMCs, obtained from culture after CMV antigen stimulation.

The CDR3 region is CASSLAVAATEAFF. Written as DNA, the CDR3 is TGTGCCAGCAGCTTAGCGGTGGCAGCTACTGAAGCTTTCTTT. The J gene is TRBJ1-1, the V gene TRBV7-9; no clear D. The germline V and J ends were trimmed by 0 bases and 5 bases, with 10 bases remaining between them. The germline gives CDR1 SEHNR, CDR2 FQNEAQ (reference sequence). This CDR3 is 14 amino acids long.